The 10 T cell receptor beta chains below come from one sample, sequenced in a study of T cells in localized non-small cell lung cancer. TCRdb keeps only in-frame clones here, not all; method: immunoSEQ multiplex PCR. This sample has about 30,000 clones, with around nine tenths found just once. Source: peripheral blood, taken before any cancer treatment. The receptors were gathered from an older female donor with stage I lung adenocarcinoma.

The chain is built from TRBV6-6 and TRBJ2-7; D unclear. V gave up 4 bases and J gave up 6 bases, with 10 bases separating them. Per germline, CDR1 MNHNY and CDR2 SVGAGI (reference sequence). This CDR3 has 12 residues. CDR3 loop: CASSSIPGEQYF. The CDR3 DNA reads TGTGCCAGCAGTTCAATACCAGGCGAGCAGTACTTC.

The gene calls are TRBV7-9 and TRBJ1-2; 10 nucleotides match TRBD1. V shed 4 bases, J shed 8 bases, and the junction held 4 bases outside the gene matches. The CDR3 is 13 residues long. Germline CDR1 reads SEHNR; CDR2 reads FQNEAQ (reference sequence). The CDR3 sequence: CASSWDRGEGYTF. CDR3 bases: TGTGCCAGCAGCTGGGACAGGGGTGAAGGCTACACCTTC.

V gene TRBV19 combines with J gene TRBJ2-2; possible D gene TRBD1, 7 bases. Trimming removed 7 bases at V and 1 base at J, with 13 bases between. This CDR3 comprises 15 residues. In germline, CDR1 is LNHDA, CDR2 SQIVND (reference sequence). The CDR3 bases are TGTGCCAGTACCTCCCAGGGGGGGAACACCGGGGAGCTGTTTTTT. It is translated as CASTSQGGNTGELFF. Full variable domain (rest looked up from reference TRBV19 and TRBJ2-2): DGGITQSPKYLFRKEGQNVTLSCEQNLNHDAMYWYRQDPGQGLRLIYYSQIVNDFQKGDIAEGYSVSREKKESFPLTVTSAQKNPTAFYLCASTSQGGNTGELFFGEGSRLTVL.

This chain's CDR3 is CASSINSDNEQFF. In nucleotides, the CDR3 is TGTGCCAGTAGTATTAACTCAGACAATGAGCAGTTCTTC. The chain employs TRBV19 and TRBJ2-1; the D is unclear. Germline-derived CDR1 and CDR2 are LNHDA and SQIVND (reference sequence). Deletions cut 3 bases from V and 5 bases from J, with 8 bases between. This CDR3 contains 13 residues.

This chain uses TRBV5-1 with TRBJ1-4; 8 bases are shared with TRBD1. The V gene's germline CDR1 is SGHRS and CDR2 YFSETQ. CDR3 size: 16 residues. V gave up 4 bases and J gave up 3 bases; unmatched junction bases: 8. The CDR3 region is CASSEATGAANEKLFF. CDR3 sequence (DNA): TGCGCCAGCAGCGAAGCGACAGGGGCTGCTAATGAAAAACTGTTTTTT.

A few counts support this clone. The CDR3 spells CASSFRQGGQPQHF. The DNA of the CDR3 is TGTGCCAGCAGCTTCCGGCAGGGAGGTCAGCCCCAGCATTTT. The gene calls are TRBV5-6 and TRBJ1-5; D might be TRBD1 (5 bases). Germline CDR1 SGHDT, CDR2 YYEEEE. There are 14 residues in the CDR3. Trimming removed 2 bases at V and 6 bases at J, with 12 bases between.

J is TRBJ2-3 and V is TRBV7-2; maybe TRBD1 (6 bases). The germline gives CDR1 SGHTA, CDR2 FQGNSA. This CDR3 is built from 16 residues. Deletions cut 1 base from V and 0 bases from J, with 11 bases between. The CDR3 is CASSLGGGPSTDTQYF. The CDR3 DNA is TGTGCCAGCAGCTTAGGAGGGGGTCCTAGCACAGATACGCAGTATTTT.

This chain joins TRBV7-2 and TRBJ2-5; maybe TRBD1 (5 bases). Germline V gene lookup returns CDR1 SGHTA and CDR2 FQGNSA. The CDR3 loop spans 13 amino acids. The germline V and J ends were trimmed by 5 bases and 4 bases, with 11 bases remaining between them. DNA of the CDR3: TGTGCCAGCAGCCTAAGGGGTACAGAGACCCAGTACTTC. It codes for CASSLRGTETQYF.

V and J are TRBV7-8 and TRBJ2-1; D unresolved. The CDR3 consists of 13 residues. CDR1 is SGHVS, CDR2 FQNEAQ, per germline. V lost 1 base, J lost 7 bases, and 8 bases lay in between. In DNA, the CDR3 is TGTGCCAGCAGCTTAGGTCAATGGAATGAGCAGTTCTTC. Translated, it gives CASSLGQWNEQFF.

The chain carries TRBV19 and TRBJ2-2; tentative D call: TRBD1 (5 bases). V shed 6 bases and J shed 1 base, with 15 bases lying between them. The CDR3 has 16 amino acids. Germline-derived CDR1 and CDR2 are LNHDA and SQIVND (reference sequence). The CDR3 reads CASRGRSRVNTGELFF. The CDR3 coding sequence is TGTGCCAGTAGGGGTCGTAGCAGGGTGAACACCGGGGAGCTGTTTTTT.